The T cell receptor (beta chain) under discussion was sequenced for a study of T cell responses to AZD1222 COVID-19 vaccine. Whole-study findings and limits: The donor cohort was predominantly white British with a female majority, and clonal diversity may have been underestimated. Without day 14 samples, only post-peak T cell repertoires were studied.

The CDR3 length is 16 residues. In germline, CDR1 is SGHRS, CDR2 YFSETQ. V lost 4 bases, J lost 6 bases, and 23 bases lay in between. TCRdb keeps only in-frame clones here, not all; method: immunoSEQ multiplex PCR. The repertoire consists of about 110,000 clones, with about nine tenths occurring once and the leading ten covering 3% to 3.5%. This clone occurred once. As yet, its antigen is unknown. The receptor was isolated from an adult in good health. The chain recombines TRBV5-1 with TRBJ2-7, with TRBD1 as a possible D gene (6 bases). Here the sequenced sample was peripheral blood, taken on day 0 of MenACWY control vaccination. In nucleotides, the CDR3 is TGCGCCAGCAGCCCCCGATGGCAGGGGAACCCTTTCGAGCAGTACTTC. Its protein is CASSPRWQGNPFEQYF.